One T cell receptor beta chain is described in this entry. Its specificity is not known. The library was built for alpha chains, so this beta chain is an off-target read and its size means little. The CDR3 sequence is 17 residues long. Germline V gene sequence: CDR1 LNHNV, CDR2 YYDKDF (reference sequence). Trimming shortened V by 2 bases and J by 0 bases, and 14 bases separated the two germline ends. Constant-region reverse primers amplified full-length variable regions, followed by semi-nested Nested Universal Primer A PCR. MiXCR, run by TCRdb on the 5' RACE reads, gives a single entry per CDR3 protein. The top ten hold approximately 11% of the sample, which has approximately 200 distinct CDR3 sequences, approximately 90% seen once. Findings and caveats of the study: The TCR gene usage of tumor memory CD4+ T cells clustered together with blood and lymph node memory CD4+ cells and with lymph node naive CD4+ cells. Tumor-infiltrating Treg TCR alpha and beta sequences overlapped most with tumor naive CD4+ T cells, then blood naive.

Tregs were sorted as CD4+CD25+CD127-/low cells. This sequence was found in a female donor with breast cancer. The chain links TRBV15 to TRBJ1-3; D may be TRBD1 (6 bases). The source material was Tregs sorted from a lymph node. The CDR3 nucleotides are TGTGCCACCAGCAGACCCGGGCAGGGGTACTCTGGAAACACCATATATTTT. Protein: CATSRPGQGYSGNTIYF.